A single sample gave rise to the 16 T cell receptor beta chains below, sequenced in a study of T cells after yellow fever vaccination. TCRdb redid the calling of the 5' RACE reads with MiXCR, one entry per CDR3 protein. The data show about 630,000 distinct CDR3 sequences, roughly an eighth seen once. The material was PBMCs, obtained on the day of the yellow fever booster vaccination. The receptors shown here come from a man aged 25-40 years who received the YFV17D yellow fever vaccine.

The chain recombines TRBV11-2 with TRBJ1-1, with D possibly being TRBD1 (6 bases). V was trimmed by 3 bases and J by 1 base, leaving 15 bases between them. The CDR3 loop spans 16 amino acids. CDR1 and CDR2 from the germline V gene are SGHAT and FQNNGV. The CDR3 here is CASSFGRGQQNTEAFF. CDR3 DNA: TGTGCCAGCAGCTTCGGTCGAGGACAGCAGAACACTGAAGCTTTCTTT.

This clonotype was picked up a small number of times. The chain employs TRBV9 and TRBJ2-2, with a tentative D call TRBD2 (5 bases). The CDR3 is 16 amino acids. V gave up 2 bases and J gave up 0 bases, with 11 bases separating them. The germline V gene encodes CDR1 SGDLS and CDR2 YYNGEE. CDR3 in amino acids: CASSVFAEANTGELFF. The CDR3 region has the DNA TGTGCCAGCAGCGTTTTCGCGGAGGCGAACACCGGGGAGCTGTTTTTT. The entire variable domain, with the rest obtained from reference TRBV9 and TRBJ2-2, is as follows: DSGVTQTPKHLITATGQRVTLRCSPRSGDLSVYWYQQSLDQGLQFLIQYYNGEERAKGNILERFSAQQFPDLHSELNLSSLELGDSALYFCASSVFAEANTGELFFGEGSRLTVL.

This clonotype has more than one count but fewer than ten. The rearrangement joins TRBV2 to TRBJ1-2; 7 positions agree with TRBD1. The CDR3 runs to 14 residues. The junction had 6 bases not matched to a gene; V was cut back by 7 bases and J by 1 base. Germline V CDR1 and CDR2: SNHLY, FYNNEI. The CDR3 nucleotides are TGTGCCAGCACTCTGGACAGGAATAACTATGGCTACACCTTC. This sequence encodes CASTLDRNNYGYTF.

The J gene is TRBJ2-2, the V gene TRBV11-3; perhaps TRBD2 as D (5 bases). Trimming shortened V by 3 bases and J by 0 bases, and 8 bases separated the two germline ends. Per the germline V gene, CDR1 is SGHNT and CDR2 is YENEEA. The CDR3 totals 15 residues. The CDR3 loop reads CASSFTGANTGELFF. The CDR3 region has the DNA TGTGCCAGCAGCTTCACCGGGGCGAACACCGGGGAGCTGTTTTTT.

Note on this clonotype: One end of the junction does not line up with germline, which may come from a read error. CDR3 sequence: CVSSPSQGNYGYTF. The CDR3 coding sequence is TGCGTCAGCAGCCCGTCACAGGGAAACTATGGCTACACCTTC. The gene calls are TRBV4-1 and TRBJ1-2, with D possibly being TRBD1 (6 bases). This CDR3 spans 14 amino acids. Germline V gene sequence: CDR1 MGHRA, CDR2 YSYEKL.

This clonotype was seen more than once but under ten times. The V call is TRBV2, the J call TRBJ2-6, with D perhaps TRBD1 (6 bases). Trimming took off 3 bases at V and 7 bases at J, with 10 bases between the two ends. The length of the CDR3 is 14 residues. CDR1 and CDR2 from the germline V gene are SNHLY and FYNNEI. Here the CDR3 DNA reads TGTGCCAGCAGTGACAGGGACATCGCCAACGTCCTGACTTTC. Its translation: CASSDRDIANVLTF.

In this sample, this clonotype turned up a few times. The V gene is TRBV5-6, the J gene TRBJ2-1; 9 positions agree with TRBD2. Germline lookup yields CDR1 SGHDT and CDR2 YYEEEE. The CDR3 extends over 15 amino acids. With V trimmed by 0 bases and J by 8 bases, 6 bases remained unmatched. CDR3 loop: CASSLVWREGDEQFF. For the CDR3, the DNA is TGTGCCAGCAGCTTGGTCTGGCGGGAGGGAGATGAGCAGTTCTTC.

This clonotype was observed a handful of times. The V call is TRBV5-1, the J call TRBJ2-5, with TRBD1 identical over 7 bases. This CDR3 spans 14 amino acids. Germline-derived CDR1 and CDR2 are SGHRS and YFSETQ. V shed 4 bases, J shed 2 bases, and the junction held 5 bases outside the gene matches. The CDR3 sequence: CASSRPGQQETQYF. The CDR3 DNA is TGCGCCAGCAGCCGACCGGGACAGCAAGAGACCCAGTACTTC.

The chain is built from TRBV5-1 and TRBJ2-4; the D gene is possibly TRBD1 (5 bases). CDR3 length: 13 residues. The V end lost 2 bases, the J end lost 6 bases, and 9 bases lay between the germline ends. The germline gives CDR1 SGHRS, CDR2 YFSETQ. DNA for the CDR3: TGCGCCAGCAGCTTACCAGGGTCAAACATTCAGTACTTC. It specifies CASSLPGSNIQYF.

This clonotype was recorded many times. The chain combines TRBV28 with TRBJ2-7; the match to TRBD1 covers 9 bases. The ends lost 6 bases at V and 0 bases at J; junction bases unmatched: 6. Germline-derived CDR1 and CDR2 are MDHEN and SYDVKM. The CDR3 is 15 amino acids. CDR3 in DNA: TGTGCCAGCAGATGGGACAGGGCCAGCTCCTACGAGCAGTACTTC. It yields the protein CASRWDRASSYEQYF.

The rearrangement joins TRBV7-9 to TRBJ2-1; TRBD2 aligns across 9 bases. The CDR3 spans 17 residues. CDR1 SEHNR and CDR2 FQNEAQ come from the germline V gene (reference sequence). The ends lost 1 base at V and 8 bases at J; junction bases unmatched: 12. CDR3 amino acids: CASSLGVLAGATDEQFF. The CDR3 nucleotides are TGTGCCAGCAGCTTAGGGGTTTTAGCGGGAGCGACAGATGAGCAGTTCTTC.

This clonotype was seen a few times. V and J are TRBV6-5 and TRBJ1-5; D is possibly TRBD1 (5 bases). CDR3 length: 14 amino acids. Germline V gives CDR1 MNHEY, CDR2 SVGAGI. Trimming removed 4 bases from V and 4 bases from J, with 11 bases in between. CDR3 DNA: TGTGCCAGCAGTTCCAGGGTTGGGAATCAGCCCCAGCATTTT. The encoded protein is CASSSRVGNQPQHF.

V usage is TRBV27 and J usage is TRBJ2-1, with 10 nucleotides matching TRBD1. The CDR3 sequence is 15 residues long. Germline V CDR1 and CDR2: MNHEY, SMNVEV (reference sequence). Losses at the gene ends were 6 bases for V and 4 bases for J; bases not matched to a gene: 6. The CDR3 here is CASRYGQGEYNEQFF. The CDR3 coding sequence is TGTGCCAGCAGATATGGACAGGGGGAGTACAATGAGCAGTTCTTC.

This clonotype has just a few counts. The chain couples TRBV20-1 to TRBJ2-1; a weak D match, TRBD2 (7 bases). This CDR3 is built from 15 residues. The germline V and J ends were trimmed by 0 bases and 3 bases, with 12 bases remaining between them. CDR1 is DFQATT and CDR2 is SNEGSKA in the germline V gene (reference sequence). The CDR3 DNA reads TGCAGTGCTAGAGATGGGGGGGGCATCTACAATGAGCAGTTCTTC. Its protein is CSARDGGGIYNEQFF.

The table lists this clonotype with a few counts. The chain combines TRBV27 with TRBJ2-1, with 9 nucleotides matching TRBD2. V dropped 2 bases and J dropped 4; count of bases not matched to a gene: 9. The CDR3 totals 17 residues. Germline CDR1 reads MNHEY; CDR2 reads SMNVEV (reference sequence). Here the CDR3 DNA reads TGTGCCAGCAGTTTACTGCCTAGCGGGATAGAGTACAATGAGCAGTTCTTC. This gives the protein CASSLLPSGIEYNEQFF.

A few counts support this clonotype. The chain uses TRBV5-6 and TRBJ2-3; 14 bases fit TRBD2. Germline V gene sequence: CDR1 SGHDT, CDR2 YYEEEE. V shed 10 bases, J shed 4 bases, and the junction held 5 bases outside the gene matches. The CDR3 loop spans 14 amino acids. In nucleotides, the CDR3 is TGTGCCTGCCGGGGACTAGCGGGAGCAGATACGCAGTATTTT. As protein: CACRGLAGADTQYF. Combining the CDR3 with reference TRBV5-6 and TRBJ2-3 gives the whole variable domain DAGVTQSPTHLIKTRGQQVTLRCSPKSGHDTVSWYQQALGQGPQFIFQYYEEEERQRGNFPDRFSGHQFPNYSSELNVNALLLGDSALYLCACRGLAGADTQYFGPGTRLTVL.